These 19 T cell receptor beta chains came from one sample sequenced in a study of blood T cell repertoires in COVID-19. TCRdb keeps only in-frame clones here, not all; method: immunoSEQ multiplex PCR. This sample yields roughly 200,000 clones, of which roughly 85% are seen a single time; around 20% belongs to the top ten. The sample comprised PBMCs or T cells enriched from blood (not recorded which). All receptors come from a man aged 35 to 55 who had recovered from COVID-19.

This chain uses TRBV9 with TRBJ2-5, with D possibly TRBD1 on 6 matching bases. Germline CDR1 SGDLS, CDR2 YYNGEE. The CDR3 extends over 15 amino acids. Trimming pared 4 bases from V and 0 bases from J, leaving 13 bases between. As DNA, the CDR3 is TGTGCCAGCAGCCTCCGAGGGGACAACCAAGAGACCCAGTACTTC. Amino acid sequence: CASSLRGDNQETQYF.

The chain joins TRBV30 to TRBJ2-7, with a weak D call TRBD1 (5 bases). The CDR3 runs 12 residues. The germline V and J ends were trimmed by 2 bases and 3 bases, with 8 bases remaining between them. Germline lookup yields CDR1 GTSNPN and CDR2 SVGIG (reference sequence). The CDR3 protein is CAWSSTGYEQYF. The DNA for the CDR3 is TGTGCCTGGAGTTCCACAGGCTACGAGCAGTACTTC.

The chain uses TRBV5-5 and TRBJ2-5; 10 nucleotides align to TRBD2. J gave up 2 bases and V 4 bases, and 2 bases lay outside the gene matches. This CDR3 is 14 amino acids long. Per the germline V gene, CDR1 is SGHKS and CDR2 is YYEKEE (reference sequence). The CDR3 DNA reads TGTGCCAGCAGCAGGACTAGCGGTCAAGAGACCCAGTACTTC. Protein: CASSRTSGQETQYF.

CDR3 residues: CASSSPGLDSYEQYF. The CDR3 DNA is TGTGCCAGCAGCTCCCCGGGACTTGATTCCTACGAGCAGTACTTC. This chain links TRBV5-4 with TRBJ2-7; possible D gene TRBD2, 6 bases. Trimming shortened V by 3 bases and J by 1 base, and 14 bases separated the two germline ends. The germline gives CDR1 SGHNT, CDR2 YYREEE (reference sequence). The CDR3 covers 15 residues.

Concerning this clone itself: A read error may produce the germline difference seen at one junction end. V is TRBV7-9 and J is TRBJ2-1; 11 nucleotides align to TRBD2. The CDR3 runs to 15 residues. The germline V gene encodes CDR1 SEHNR and CDR2 FQNEAQ (reference sequence). CDR3 nucleotides: TGTGCCAGCAGTTTAGCGGGAGGGATTTACAATGAGCAGTTCTTC. This sequence encodes CASSLAGGIYNEQFF.

This CDR3 reads CATSDYTSSYNEQFF. The CDR3 region has the DNA TGTGCCACCAGTGACTATACCTCCTCCTACAATGAGCAGTTCTTC. This rearrangement joins TRBV24-1 to TRBJ2-1, with no clear D. CDR3 size: 15 residues. The V gene's germline CDR1 is KGHDR and CDR2 SFDVKD. Trimming shortened V by 4 bases and J by 0 bases, and 9 bases separated the two germline ends.

This chain uses TRBV30 with TRBJ2-7, with 10 positions matching TRBD2. The CDR3 covers 13 residues. The J segment lost 0 bases and the V segment lost 4 bases, leaving 0 bases of the junction unmatched. Germline V gene lookup returns CDR1 GTSNPN and CDR2 SVGIG (reference sequence). CDR3 loop: CAWTSGSSYEQYF. CDR3 DNA: TGTGCCTGGACTAGCGGGAGCTCCTACGAGCAGTACTTC.

V and J are TRBV28 and TRBJ1-2; TRBD1 might be the D (6 bases). The length of the CDR3 is 15 residues. From germline, CDR1 is MDHEN and CDR2 SYDVKM. The V end was cut by 2 bases, the J end by 8 bases, with 18 bases between. The CDR3 coding sequence is TGTGCCAGCAGTTTAGGACAGCCCTCTCTAAGGGGCTACACCTTC. Its translation is CASSLGQPSLRGYTF.

V is TRBV7-2 and J is TRBJ1-2, with TRBD1 identical over 7 bases. CDR1 and CDR2 (germline): SGHTA, FQGNSA. After removal of 1 base from V and 7 bases from J, the junction contained 6 bases not matched to a gene. This CDR3 is 14 amino acids long. The CDR3, as DNA: TGTGCCAGCAGCTTAGGAGGGGGCGAAAGTGGCTACACCTTC. Translating it yields CASSLGGGESGYTF.

The chain has TRBV28 and TRBJ2-5; TRBD1 might be the D (5 bases). CDR3 size: 12 residues. The germline CDR1 and CDR2 sequences are MDHEN and SYDVKM. With 11 bases removed from V and 5 bases from J, the gap between germline ends came to 15 bases. In DNA, the CDR3 is TGTGCCGCACAAAGGGGTGGTGAGACCCAGTACTTC. This encodes CAAQRGGETQYF.

The rearrangement uses TRBV9 and TRBJ1-1, with TRBD1 matching 8 bases. The CDR3 is 16 residues long. CDR1 is SGDLS and CDR2 is YYNGEE in the germline V gene. Germline trimming cut 4 bases from V and 1 base from J; bases unmatched to any gene: 9. The CDR3, as DNA: TGTGCCAGCAGCTTTAGCCCGGGACAGGAGAACACTGAAGCTTTCTTT. Its translation is CASSFSPGQENTEAFF.

V gene TRBV12-3 or TRBV12-4 combines with J gene TRBJ1-4; a possible D gene is TRBD1 (5 bases). The CDR3 is 13 residues long. V was pared by 2 bases and J by 5 bases, with 6 bases between. For the CDR3, the DNA is TGTGCCAGCAGTTTATACAGGAATGAAAAACTGTTTTTT. Translation: CASSLYRNEKLFF.

This clone was seen only a few times. The chain is built from TRBV2 and TRBJ1-2, with a tentative D call TRBD1 (6 bases). The V end lost 7 bases, the J end lost 3 bases, and 12 bases lay between the germline ends. Germline CDR1 is SNHLY and CDR2 is FYNNEI. The CDR3 sequence is 13 residues long. This CDR3 reads CASTRGADYGYTF. The CDR3 DNA reads TGTGCCAGCACCAGGGGCGCGGACTATGGCTACACCTTC. The variable domain in full, completed from reference TRBV2 and TRBJ1-2, reads EPEVTQTPSHQVTQMGQEVILRCVPISNHLYFYWYRQILGQKVEFLVSFYNNEISEKSEIFDDQFSVERPDGSNFTLKIRSTKLEDSAMYFCASTRGADYGYTFGSGTRLTVV.

The chain links TRBV27 to TRBJ1-1; 7 positions match TRBD1. Germline loops: CDR1 MNHEY, CDR2 SMNVEV (reference sequence). The V and J ends lost 5 bases and 4 bases, in that order; junction bases with no gene match: 10. The length of the CDR3 is 15 residues. Here the CDR3 reads CASSQPTGRSTEAFF. Here the CDR3 DNA reads TGTGCCAGCAGTCAACCGACAGGGAGGAGCACTGAAGCTTTCTTT.

The chain links TRBV3-1 (or the pseudogene TRBV3-2) to TRBJ2-7; D gene ambiguous. The CDR3 has 14 residues. Germline V gene lookup returns CDR1 LGHDT and CDR2 YNNKEL (reference sequence). Trimming removed 1 base from V and 2 bases from J, with 9 bases in between. The CDR3 DNA reads as TGTGCCAGCAGCCAAGGGGCAGGCCCCTACGAGCAGTACTTC. This translates into CASSQGAGPYEQYF.

The genes are TRBV27 and TRBJ2-7; D is unclear. CDR3 length equals 15 residues. Trimming cost V 6 bases and J 0 bases, with 15 bases left between them. Germline CDR1 and CDR2: MNHEY and SMNVEV (reference sequence). CDR3 DNA: TGTGCCAGCAGGAGGTGGCAGCTCCCCTCCTACGAGCAGTACTTC. It encodes CASRRWQLPSYEQYF.

The J gene is TRBJ2-7, the V gene TRBV7-9, with a weak D call TRBD1 (6 bases). Per germline, CDR1 SEHNR and CDR2 FQNEAQ (reference sequence). The CDR3 runs 12 residues. The V end lost 7 bases, the J end lost 6 bases, and 13 bases lay between the germline ends. CDR3 coding DNA: TGTGCCAGCACTCCGGACAGTTCCGAGCAGTACTTC. Encoded protein: CASTPDSSEQYF.

The chain links TRBV27 to TRBJ1-1, with 7 nucleotides matching TRBD1. Per the germline V gene, CDR1 is MNHEY and CDR2 is SMNVEV (reference sequence). This CDR3 region has 13 residues. Trimming removed 5 bases from V and 4 bases from J; junction bases left unmatched: 4. The DNA of the CDR3 is TGTGCCAGCAGTCCCGGACAGGCCACTGAAGCTTTCTTT. Protein: CASSPGQATEAFF.

This chain joins TRBV7-9 and TRBJ2-1; 7 bases line up with TRBD2. This CDR3 is 17 amino acids long. Germline-derived CDR1 and CDR2 are SEHNR and FQNEAQ (reference sequence). V lost 0 bases, J lost 10 bases, and 15 bases stayed unmatched. DNA of the CDR3: TGTGCCAGCAGCTTAGCGCGGGTAGCCTCGAGGGGAGGGGAGCAGTTCTTC. It codes for CASSLARVASRGGEQFF. The entire variable domain, with the rest obtained from reference TRBV7-9 and TRBJ2-1, is as follows: DTGVSQNPRHKITKRGQNVTFRCDPISEHNRLYWYRQTLGQGPEFLTYFQNEAQLEKSRLLSDRFSAERPKGSFSTLEIQRTEQGDSAMYLCASSLARVASRGGEQFFGPGTRLTVL.